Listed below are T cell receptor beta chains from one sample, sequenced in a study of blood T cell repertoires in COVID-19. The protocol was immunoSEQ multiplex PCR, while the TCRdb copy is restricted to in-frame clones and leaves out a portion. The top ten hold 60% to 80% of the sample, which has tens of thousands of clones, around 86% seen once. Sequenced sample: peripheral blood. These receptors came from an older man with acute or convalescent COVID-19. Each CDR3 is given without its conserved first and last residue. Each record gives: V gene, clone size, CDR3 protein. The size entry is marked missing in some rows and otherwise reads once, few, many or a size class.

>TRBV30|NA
ARETGNMGGYT
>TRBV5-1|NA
ASSLDQVGSSYEQY
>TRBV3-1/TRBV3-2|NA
ASSPDRLSSST
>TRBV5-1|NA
ASSLVSAEETQY
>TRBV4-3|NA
ASSQLLMETGELF
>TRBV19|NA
ASSEQGYQPQH
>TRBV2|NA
ASSGDLAEAF
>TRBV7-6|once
ASSRTQETQY
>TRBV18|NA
ASSPYQGGGNQPQH
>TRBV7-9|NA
ASSSLRRSPRYEQY
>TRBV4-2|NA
ASSQDRSSYEQY
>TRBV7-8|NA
ASSAHQPGVTEAF
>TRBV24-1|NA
ATSDPSGSGADTQY
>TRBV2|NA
ASSWDRGPEKLF
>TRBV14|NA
ASSPRTVTSPLH
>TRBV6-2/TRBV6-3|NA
ASSTLRQPAGNTIY
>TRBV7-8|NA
ASSLATSASYEQY